The present T cell receptor (beta chain) was sequenced within a study of T cells in Graves' hyperthyroidism and ophthalmopathy. Study-wide results and caveats: Blood also showed most of the thyroid clonotypes that were expanded above 0.001.

This clonotype was observed at least ten times. What it binds is not known. V lost 1 base to trimming and J lost 4 bases, with 14 bases between them. CDR3 size: 14 residues. The germline V gene has CDR1 DFQATT and CDR2 SNEGSKA (reference sequence). Stable disease denoted Graves' hyperthyroidism without ophthalmopathy progression within 18 months. Amplification yielded TCR beta CDR3 regions, with RNA transcripts as the source. The primer set for the first-round RT-PCR of the TCR CDR3 was HTBI. TCRdb re-analysed the multiplex PCR reads in MiXCR, keeping a single row per CDR3 protein. The sample holds some 550,000 distinct CDR3 sequences, roughly 20% seen once.

The sequencing input was blood. The chain joins TRBV20-1 to TRBJ2-7; D unclear. This sequence originates from a man younger than 30 with Graves' hyperthyroidism. CDR3 nucleotide sequence: TGCAGTGCTAGAGGCGACATCCCTAATTACGAGCAGTACTTC. The encoded protein is CSARGDIPNYEQYF.